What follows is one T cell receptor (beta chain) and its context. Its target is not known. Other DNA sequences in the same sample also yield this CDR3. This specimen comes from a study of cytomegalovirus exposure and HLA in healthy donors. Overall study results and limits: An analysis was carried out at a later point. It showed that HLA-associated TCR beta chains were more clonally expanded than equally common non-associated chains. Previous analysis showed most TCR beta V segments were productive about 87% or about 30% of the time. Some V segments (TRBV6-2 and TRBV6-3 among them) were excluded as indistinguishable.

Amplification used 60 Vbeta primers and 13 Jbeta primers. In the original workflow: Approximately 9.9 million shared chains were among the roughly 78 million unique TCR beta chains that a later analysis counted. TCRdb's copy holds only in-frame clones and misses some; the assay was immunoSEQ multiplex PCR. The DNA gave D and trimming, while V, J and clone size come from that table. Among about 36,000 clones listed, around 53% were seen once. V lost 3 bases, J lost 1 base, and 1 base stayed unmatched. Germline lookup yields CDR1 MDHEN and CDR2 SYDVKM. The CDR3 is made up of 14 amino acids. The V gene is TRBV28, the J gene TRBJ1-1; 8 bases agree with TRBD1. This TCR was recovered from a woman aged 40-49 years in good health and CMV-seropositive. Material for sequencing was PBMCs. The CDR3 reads CASSFRGQNTEAFF. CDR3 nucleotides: TGTGCCAGCAGTTTCAGGGGGCAGAACACTGAAGCTTTCTTT. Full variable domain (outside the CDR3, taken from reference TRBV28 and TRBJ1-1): DVKVTQSSRYLVKRTGEKVFLECVQDMDHENMFWYRQDPGLGLRLIYFSYDVKMKEKGDIPEGYSVSREKKERFSLILESASTNQTSMYLCASSFRGQNTEAFFGQGTRLTVV.